The clone carrying this TCR beta chain was recorded at least ten times. CDR1 is SGHRS and CDR2 is YFSETQ in the germline V gene. The V and J ends lost 3 bases and 0 bases respectively, with 10 bases between them. The CDR3 is made up of 14 amino acids. These data are taken from a study of T cells in Graves' hyperthyroidism and ophthalmopathy. There were TCR beta CDR3 regions amplified from RNA transcripts. A set of HTBI primers served as the primers for a first-round RT-PCR of the TCR CDR3. From the multiplex PCR reads, TCRdb called clonotypes with MiXCR, one entry per CDR3 protein. The repertoire consists of over 300,000 distinct CDR3 sequences, with more than 11% occurring once and the leading ten covering 11%.

Sequencing was done on a sample of blood. The TCR was taken from a woman aged 55-70 years with Graves' hyperthyroidism. The V call is TRBV5-1, the J call TRBJ2-7; perhaps TRBD1 as D (6 bases). This chain's CDR3 is CASSWDTASYEQYF. The CDR3 DNA follows: TGCGCCAGCAGCTGGGACACCGCCTCCTACGAGCAGTACTTC.